A single sample gave rise to the 18 T cell receptor beta chains below, sequenced in a study of blood T cell repertoires in COVID-19. The method was immunoSEQ multiplex PCR; TCRdb's version includes in-frame clones alone and lacks a portion of them. The sample lists about 48,000 clones; 85% to 90% were seen once. The sequencing sample was made of peripheral blood. The receptors here all came from a woman aged 60-75 years with acute or convalescent COVID-19.

J is TRBJ2-2 and V is TRBV27; 11 bases are shared with TRBD2. CDR1 is MNHEY and CDR2 is SMNVEV in the germline V gene (reference sequence). This CDR3 spans 16 amino acids. V lost 5 bases and J lost 5; bases outside the gene matches: 7. The CDR3 sequence is CASSPQLAGGTGELFF. CDR3 sequence (DNA): TGTGCCAGCAGTCCCCAGCTAGCGGGAGGAACCGGGGAGCTGTTTTTT.

The V call is TRBV7-2, the J call TRBJ2-3; D may be TRBD2 (6 bases). The CDR3 runs 15 residues. Trimming pared 2 bases from V and 0 bases from J, leaving 9 bases between. CDR1 is SGHTA and CDR2 is FQGNSA in the germline V gene. The CDR3 reads CASSLYGGSTDTQYF. The DNA for the CDR3 is TGTGCCAGCAGCTTATACGGAGGGAGCACAGATACGCAGTATTTT. The variable domain in full, with the rest retrieved from reference TRBV7-2 and TRBJ2-3, is GAGVSQSPSNKVTEKGKDVELRCDPISGHTALYWYRQSLGQGLEFLIYFQGNSAPDKSGLPSDRFSAERTGGSVSTLTIQRTQQEDSAVYLCASSLYGGSTDTQYFGPGTRLTVL.

V and J are TRBV5-1 and TRBJ1-3, with 9 bases matching TRBD1. The germline V gene has CDR1 SGHRS and CDR2 YFSETQ. The length of the CDR3 is 15 residues. The junction had 2 bases not matched to a gene; V was cut back by 4 bases and J by 0 bases. The CDR3 here is CASSGTGSSGNTIYF. CDR3 sequence (DNA): TGCGCCAGCAGCGGGACAGGGAGCTCTGGAAACACCATATATTTT.

V gene TRBV7-2 combines with J gene TRBJ2-2, with TRBD2 identical over 11 bases. V lost 4 bases and J lost 5; bases outside the gene matches: 3. This CDR3 region has 15 residues. Germline V gene sequence: CDR1 SGHTA, CDR2 FQGNSA. CDR3 nucleotides: TGTGCCAGCAGCTCAAGACTAGCGGGAACCGGGGAGCTGTTTTTT. Protein sequence: CASSSRLAGTGELFF.

In DNA, the CDR3 is TGCGCCAGCAGCCCGGGAGGGGGGGAGCAGTACTTC. This encodes CASSPGGGEQYF. The rearrangement links TRBV5-1 to TRBJ2-7, with TRBD2 identical over 8 bases. V shed 4 bases and J 7 bases; nucleotides not matched to a gene: 4. The germline gives CDR1 SGHRS, CDR2 YFSETQ. The CDR3 has 12 residues.

The rearrangement joins TRBV7-8 to TRBJ2-7; TRBD2 matches at 12 bases. The germline V gene has CDR1 SGHVS and CDR2 FQNEAQ. The J segment lost 1 base and the V segment lost 1 base, leaving 2 bases of the junction unmatched. The CDR3 is 16 amino acids. CDR3 DNA: TGTGCCAGCAGCTTAGAGCTAGCGGGAGGGTCCTACGAGCAGTACTTC. This encodes CASSLELAGGSYEQYF.

The genes are TRBV5-4 and TRBJ2-7; a possible D gene is TRBD2 (5 bases). In germline, CDR1 is SGHNT, CDR2 YYREEE (reference sequence). This CDR3 spans 14 amino acids. V lost 0 bases, J lost 6 bases, and 13 bases lay in between. CDR3 amino acids: CASSLAQTSSEQYF. The CDR3 DNA follows: TGTGCCAGCAGCTTGGCCCAAACTAGTTCCGAGCAGTACTTC.

The chain's CDR3 is CATSESGSGANVLTF. The CDR3 nucleotides are TGTGCCACCAGTGAATCAGGGTCCGGGGCCAACGTCCTGACTTTC. This chain connects TRBV24-1 to TRBJ2-6, with a weak D call TRBD1 (5 bases). Trimming shortened V by 4 bases and J by 4 bases, and 10 bases separated the two germline ends. CDR3 length: 15 residues. Germline V lookup: CDR1 KGHDR, CDR2 SFDVKD.

The chain uses TRBV12-3 or TRBV12-4 and TRBJ1-2; D is ambiguous. Trimming cost V 2 bases and J 8 bases, with 12 bases left between them. CDR3 length: 13 amino acids. The CDR3 sequence: CASSLLASLGYTF. The CDR3 DNA is TGTGCCAGCAGTTTACTAGCCAGTTTGGGCTACACCTTC.

The J gene is TRBJ2-7, the V gene TRBV5-1, with 10 bases identical to TRBD1. Germline trimming cut 2 bases from V and 3 bases from J; bases unmatched to any gene: 8. Germline lookup yields CDR1 SGHRS and CDR2 YFSETQ. The CDR3 has 16 residues. The CDR3 DNA is TGCGCCAGCAGCTTACATAGGGGGACAGGGGACTACGAGCAGTACTTC. Translating gives CASSLHRGTGDYEQYF.

The chain couples TRBV19 to TRBJ2-7; D unresolved. The CDR3 is made up of 15 amino acids. V lost 6 bases and J lost 3, with 18 bases in between. The germline CDR1 and CDR2 sequences are LNHDA and SQIVND (reference sequence). For the CDR3, the DNA is TGTGCCAGTAGCCGACCCGAGAGGAGATTCTACGAGCAGTACTTC. Translation: CASSRPERRFYEQYF.

The CDR3 nucleotides read TGCGCCAGCAGCTTGGCCGGGAGCCAAGAGACCCAGTACTTC. Its translation: CASSLAGSQETQYF. This chain uses TRBV5-1 with TRBJ2-5; weak D call: TRBD2 (6 bases). Trimming removed 0 bases at V and 1 base at J, with 7 bases between. CDR1 SGHRS and CDR2 YFSETQ come from the germline V gene. The CDR3 runs 14 residues.

The chain carries TRBV3-1 (or the pseudogene TRBV3-2) and TRBJ2-3, with 11 bases lining up with TRBD2. The germline V gene has CDR1 LGHDT and CDR2 YNNKEL (reference sequence). V shed 7 bases and J 4 bases; nucleotides not matched to a gene: 7. CDR3 length equals 15 residues. The CDR3 loop is CASTDSGGASDTQYF. The CDR3 DNA sequence: TGTGCCAGCACGGATAGCGGGGGGGCGTCAGATACGCAGTATTTT.

The chain carries TRBV7-8 and TRBJ2-7; 10 bases are a match to TRBD1. The V segment lost 5 bases and the J segment 2 bases; nucleotides outside the gene matches: 6. CDR1 is SGHVS and CDR2 is FQNEAQ in the germline V gene. CDR3 length: 15 amino acids. CDR3 in DNA: TGTGCCAGCAGCGCCTCCGGGACAGGGGCCTACGAGCAGTACTTC. The encoded protein is CASSASGTGAYEQYF. Variable domain in full (rest from reference TRBV7-8 and TRBJ2-7): GAGVSQSPRYKVAKRGQDVALRCDPISGHVSLFWYQQALGQGPEFLTYFQNEAQLDKSGLPSDRFFAERPEGSVSTLKIQRTQQEDSAVYLCASSASGTGAYEQYFGPGTRLTVT.

V usage is TRBV10-2 and J usage is TRBJ2-2, with TRBD1 matching over 8 bases. V lost 10 bases to trimming and J lost 3 bases; unmatched junction nucleotides: 4. The CDR3 is made up of 13 amino acids. The germline gives CDR1 WSHSY, CDR2 SAAADI. The CDR3 region has the DNA TGCGCCATCGGACAGGGCTACACCGGGGAGCTGTTTTTT. Translated, it gives CAIGQGYTGELFF.

The chain has TRBV4-1 and TRBJ1-5; D not resolved. CDR3 length equals 14 residues. V lost 4 bases and J 0 bases, leaving 7 bases between the germline ends. Germline CDR1 is MGHRA and CDR2 is YSYEKL. CDR3 in amino acids: CASSRTVSNQPQHF. For the CDR3, the DNA is TGCGCCAGCAGCCGGACTGTTAGCAATCAGCCCCAGCATTTT.

The rearrangement joins TRBV27 to TRBJ2-2; D is ambiguous. Germline CDR1 MNHEY, CDR2 SMNVEV (reference sequence). The CDR3 has 15 amino acids. V was pared by 0 bases and J by 6 bases, with 11 bases between. CDR3 sequence reads: CASSLSPRPPGELFF. CDR3 bases: TGTGCCAGCAGTTTATCACCTAGACCTCCCGGGGAGCTGTTTTTT.

This chain joins TRBV11-3 and TRBJ2-1; 10 bases are a match to TRBD2. The length of the CDR3 is 15 residues. The V segment lost 5 bases and the J segment 8 bases; nucleotides outside the gene matches: 9. Germline CDR1 and CDR2: SGHNT and YENEEA. Here the CDR3 reads CASSASPSGGHEQFF. The DNA for the CDR3 is TGTGCCAGCAGCGCCTCACCTAGCGGGGGCCATGAGCAGTTCTTC.